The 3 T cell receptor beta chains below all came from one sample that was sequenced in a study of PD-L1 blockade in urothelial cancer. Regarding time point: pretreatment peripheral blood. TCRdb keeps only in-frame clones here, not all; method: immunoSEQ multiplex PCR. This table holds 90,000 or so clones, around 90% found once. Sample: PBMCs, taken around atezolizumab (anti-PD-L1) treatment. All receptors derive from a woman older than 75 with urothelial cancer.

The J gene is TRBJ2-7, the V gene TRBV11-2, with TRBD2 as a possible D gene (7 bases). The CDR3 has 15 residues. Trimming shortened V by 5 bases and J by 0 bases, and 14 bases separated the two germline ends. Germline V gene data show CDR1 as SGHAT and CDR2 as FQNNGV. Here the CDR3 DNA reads TGTGCCAGCAGCCGGGTGCGGGGGCACTCCTACGAGCAGTACTTC. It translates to CASSRVRGHSYEQYF.

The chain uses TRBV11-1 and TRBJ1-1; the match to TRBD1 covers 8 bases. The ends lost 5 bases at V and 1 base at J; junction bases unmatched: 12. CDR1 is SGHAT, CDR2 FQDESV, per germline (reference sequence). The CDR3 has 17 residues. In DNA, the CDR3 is TGTGCCAGCAGCCACATGGGTTACAGGGGGAAGAACACTGAAGCTTTCTTT. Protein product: CASSHMGYRGKNTEAFF.

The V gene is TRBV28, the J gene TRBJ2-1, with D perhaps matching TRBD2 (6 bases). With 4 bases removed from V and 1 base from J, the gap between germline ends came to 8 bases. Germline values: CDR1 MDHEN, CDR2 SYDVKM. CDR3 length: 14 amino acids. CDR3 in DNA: TGTGCCAGCAGTTACGGGACTTCCTACAATGAGCAGTTCTTC. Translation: CASSYGTSYNEQFF.